This note documents a single TCR beta chain sequence. Sequencing used immunoSEQ multiplex PCR; TCRdb keeps in-frame clones, though not all of them. The table has just over 65,000 clones, more than 75% seen once; the top ten hold about 18%. This entry comes from a study of T cell responses to AZD1222 COVID-19 vaccine. The CDR3 consists of 16 residues. The germline CDR1 and CDR2 sequences are MRHNA and SNTAGT. Trimming took off 3 bases at V and 4 bases at J, with 16 bases between the two ends. The receptor comes from an adult in good health. This specimen was peripheral blood, taken on day 0 of AZD1222 vaccination. J is TRBJ2-1 and V is TRBV6-4; D perhaps matches TRBD2 (6 bases). The CDR3 DNA reads as TGTGCCAGCAGTGAAACCCCGGAGGGGTCATACAATGAGCAGTTCTTC. It yields the protein CASSETPEGSYNEQFF.